A selection of T cell receptor beta chains follows, all from one sample in a study of cytomegalovirus exposure and HLA in healthy donors. TCRdb keeps only in-frame clones here, not all; method: immunoSEQ multiplex PCR. Of approximately 150,000 clones listed, around 81% are singletons. Material: PBMCs. All receptors come from a woman aged 45-65 years in good health and CMV-seronegative. CDR3s include the opening cysteine and the closing phenylalanine or tryptophan. Each record gives: CDR3 DNA, CDR3 protein, clone size, D gene, J gene, V gene. The D gene is left open where the match is weak. Rows may omit the clone size; those that give it use once, few, many or a size class.

TGTGCCAGCAGTCTGACAGGAGTAGATCAGCCCCAGCATTTT,CASSLTGVDQPQHF,.,.,TRBJ1-5,TRBV6-1
TGTGCCAGCAGTGAGCCCTCCCAGGGGGATTCACCCCTCCACTTT,CASSEPSQGDSPLHF,.,TRBD1,TRBJ1-6,TRBV25-1
TGTGCCAGCAGAACAGGGGGCGGCAAGACCCAGTACTTC,CASRTGGGKTQYF,.,TRBD1,TRBJ2-5,TRBV27
TGTGCCAGCAGTTACTCGACGGGAGCGAGCTCCTACGAGCAGTACTTC,CASSYSTGASSYEQYF,.,.,TRBJ2-7,TRBV6-5
TGTGCCAGCGGCTCGTATCTCAGGGGGCCTGGCTACGAGCAGTACTTC,CASGSYLRGPGYEQYF,.,TRBD1,TRBJ2-7,TRBV28
TGTGCCAGCAGTTACGGGACAAAACTCACCTACGAGCAGTACTTC,CASSYGTKLTYEQYF,.,.,TRBJ2-7,TRBV6-5
TGTGCCAGCAGCTTGGTCGGGGGGGCCTACGAGCAGTACTTC,CASSLVGGAYEQYF,.,TRBD2,TRBJ2-7,TRBV5-4
TGTGCCAGCAGTATGGCAGGGGGCGAATTATTCTATGGCTACACCTTC,CASSMAGGELFYGYTF,.,TRBD1,TRBJ1-2,TRBV28
TGTGCCAGCAGAGAGGAGGGTTCGAATAATTCACCCCTCCACTTT,CASREEGSNNSPLHF,.,.,TRBJ1-6,TRBV2
TGCGCCAGCAGCTCCTCGTACGAGCAGTACTTC,CASSSSYEQYF,.,.,TRBJ2-7,TRBV5-1
TGTGCCGGGGATGGGGGCCCGGGAAAGAGGGTAGCTTTCTTT,CAGDGGPGKRVAFF,once,.,TRBJ1-1,TRBV2
TGTGCCAGCTCACCACCTGGAGGAGCGTTGAGCACTGAAGCTTTCTTT,CASSPPGGALSTEAFF,once,.,TRBJ1-1,TRBV18
TGTGCCAGCAGCTTAGCGACTTCATCCCCCTATGGCTACACCTTC,CASSLATSSPYGYTF,few,.,TRBJ1-2,TRBV7-6
TGTGCCATCAGTGAGGGGACTAGCGGGATCCGAGGGGAGCTGTTTTTT,CAISEGTSGIRGELFF,.,TRBD2,TRBJ2-2,TRBV10-3
TGTGCCAGCTCACGAGAGACAGTCGGAAATTCACCCCTCCACTTT,CASSRETVGNSPLHF,once,.,TRBJ1-6,TRBV18
TGTGCCAGCAGTGCCAGGGGCGAGCAGTACTTC,CASSARGEQYF,.,.,TRBJ2-7,TRBV2
TGTGCCAGCTCACCCTGGACGATAGCGGACACCGGGGAGCTGTTTTTT,CASSPWTIADTGELFF,.,.,TRBJ2-2,TRBV18
TGCGCCAGCAGCCAAGGGACAGGGGACACTGAAGCTTTCTTT,CASSQGTGDTEAFF,few,TRBD1,TRBJ1-1,TRBV4-1
TGTGCCAGCAGCAAAATAGAGAAAACCTACGAGCAGTACTTC,CASSKIEKTYEQYF,.,.,TRBJ2-7,TRBV21-1
TGTGCCAGCAGCTTGGGCGGGACTAGCACCTACGAGCAGTACTTC,CASSLGGTSTYEQYF,.,TRBD2,TRBJ2-7,TRBV5-6
TGTGCCAGCAGCCAGGGACTAGCGGTCTACAATGAGCAGTTCTTC,CASSQGLAVYNEQFF,.,TRBD2,TRBJ2-1,TRBV9
TGTGCCAGCAGTGAAGCCCCCTTTGACACTGAAGCTTTCTTT,CASSEAPFDTEAFF,.,.,TRBJ1-1,TRBV6-1
TGTGCCAGCTCACCGGGACAGGTCGTTTATGGCTACACCTTC,CASSPGQVVYGYTF,.,TRBD1,TRBJ1-2,TRBV18
TGTGCCAGCAGTTATATCAATGAGCAGTTCTTC,CASSYINEQFF,few,.,TRBJ2-1,TRBV6-5
TGTGCCAGCAGCTTGGGGGGGGGAGTGAACACTGAAGCTTTCTTT,CASSLGGGVNTEAFF,few,.,TRBJ1-1,TRBV5-6
TGTGCCAGTAGTGTTACAGGGAAAACGAACTATGGCTACACCTTC,CASSVTGKTNYGYTF,.,.,TRBJ1-2,TRBV19
TGTGCCAGCAGCCGGAGCGCCACAGGGGCCATCTACGAGCAGTACTTC,CASSRSATGAIYEQYF,.,TRBD1,TRBJ2-7,TRBV7-9
TGTGCCAGCAGACGTGGACAGGGGAACTACGAGCAGTACTTC,CASRRGQGNYEQYF,once,TRBD1,TRBJ2-7,TRBV6-5
TGCGCCAGCAGCCTTCCGGGGGTTCAATTGGCCGGGGAGCTGTTTTTT,CASSLPGVQLAGELFF,once,.,TRBJ2-2,TRBV4-1
TGTGCCAGCCAGGGGGACGACTATGGCTACACCTTC,CASQGDDYGYTF,.,TRBD1,TRBJ1-2,TRBV6-6
TGTGCCATCAGTGAGACCTTACTTATCCCGGGACAGGTACCGGCTTCAGGCTACACCTTC,CAISETLLIPGQVPASGYTF,.,TRBD1,TRBJ1-2,TRBV10-3
TGTGCCAGCACCCCACTGATACAGGCTGGAAACACCATATATTTT,CASTPLIQAGNTIYF,.,.,TRBJ1-3,TRBV7-2
TGCGCCAGCAGCGCGGACTACACAGATACGCAGTATTTT,CASSADYTDTQYF,.,.,TRBJ2-3,TRBV10-1
TGTGCCAGCAGCCAAGATTGGGCTGGGGGCGCGCAGTATTTT,CASSQDWAGGAQYF,.,.,TRBJ2-3,TRBV14
TGCGCCAGCAGCCAGGGGGAAGGCGGGCAGTACTTC,CASSQGEGGQYF,.,TRBD1,TRBJ2-7,TRBV10-2
TGTGCCAGCAGCACGGGACTTCGCAATGAGCAGTTCTTC,CASSTGLRNEQFF,.,.,TRBJ2-1,TRBV5-6
TGCGCCAGCAGCTCGACTGGACAAGAGACCCAGTACTTC,CASSSTGQETQYF,.,.,TRBJ2-5,TRBV5-1
TGTGCCAGCAGTTACTCCCTGGGACAGGGTCGGGCCGAGCAGTACTTC,CASSYSLGQGRAEQYF,.,TRBD1,TRBJ2-7,TRBV6-6
TGTGCCTGGAGTAGGGCTAGCGGGAGCTACAATGAGCAGTTCTTC,CAWSRASGSYNEQFF,.,TRBD2,TRBJ2-1,TRBV30
TGCAGCGTACAACTAGCGGGGTCCTTGGAGTTCTTC,CSVQLAGSLEFF,.,TRBD2,TRBJ2-1,TRBV29-1
TGTGCCAGTAGTCCTGATTTTATCGGGGGGCAAGGGGATGAGCAGTTCTTC,CASSPDFIGGQGDEQFF,.,.,TRBJ2-1,TRBV19
TGTGCCAGCACGGGACAGGGAGACTATGGCTACACCTTC,CASTGQGDYGYTF,.,TRBD1,TRBJ1-2,TRBV28
TGTGCCAGCTCCCCGGGACAGGTTGGCACAGATACGCAGTATTTT,CASSPGQVGTDTQYF,once,TRBD1,TRBJ2-3,TRBV18
TGTGCCAGCAGCTCTGCGACAGGCTCTCAAGAGCAGTACTTC,CASSSATGSQEQYF,.,.,TRBJ2-5,TRBV7-9
TGTGCCAGCAGCCGCAGCGGGGGGTACAATGAGCAGTTCTTC,CASSRSGGYNEQFF,.,TRBD2,TRBJ2-1,TRBV4-2
TGTGCCAGCAGCGCAGCAGGTGGGGGGGCGGAGCAGTACTTC,CASSAAGGGAEQYF,few,.,TRBJ2-7,TRBV9
TGTGCCAGCAGCCTTAAATCGGGACAGGGGAATGAAAAACTGTTTTTT,CASSLKSGQGNEKLFF,once,TRBD1,TRBJ1-4,TRBV14
TGTGCCAGCTCAGGACAGGGTGCAACTAATGAAAAACTGTTTTTT,CASSGQGATNEKLFF,.,TRBD1,TRBJ1-4,TRBV18
TGTGCCAGCAGCCTCAGCCCGGAGGACCAGTACTTC,CASSLSPEDQYF,.,.,TRBJ2-7,TRBV9
TGTGCCAGCAGCCAAGCCCGGACTAGTTTCTACAATGAGCAGTTCTTC,CASSQARTSFYNEQFF,.,TRBD2,TRBJ2-1,TRBV14
TGTGCCAGCAGCCCACTAGCGGGAGGCTTGTCCGAGCAGTACTTC,CASSPLAGGLSEQYF,.,TRBD2,TRBJ2-7,TRBV7-2
TGTGCCAGTACTTCACTGGTGGACAGGACCTCTGGAAACACCATATATTTT,CASTSLVDRTSGNTIYF,.,TRBD1,TRBJ1-3,TRBV19